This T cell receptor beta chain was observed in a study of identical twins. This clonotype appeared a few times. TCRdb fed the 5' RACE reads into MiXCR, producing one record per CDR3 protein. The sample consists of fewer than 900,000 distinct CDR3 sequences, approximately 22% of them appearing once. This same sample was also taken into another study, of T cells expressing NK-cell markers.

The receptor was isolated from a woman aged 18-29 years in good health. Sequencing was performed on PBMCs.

CDR3 loop: CSVNRGDETQYF. As DNA, the CDR3 is TGCAGCGTCAACAGGGGGGACGAGACCCAGTACTTC. This chain connects TRBV29-1 to TRBJ2-5, with TRBD1 matching over 8 bases. V gave up 6 bases and J gave up 5 bases; unmatched junction bases: 5. This CDR3 is 12 amino acids long. Germline loops: CDR1 SQVTM, CDR2 ANQGSEA.